The sequence of this T cell receptor beta chain was determined in a study of OX40 agonist ivuxolimab in advanced cancers. Findings of the study overall: The investigators did not determine what antigen specificity the expanded peripheral T cells had.

Trimming left V 5 bases short and J 8 bases short, with 20 bases between. This CDR3 comprises 15 residues. The V gene's germline CDR1 is SGHRS and CDR2 YFSETQ. On this clone itself: Antigen unknown.

Data came from immunoSEQ multiplex PCR; TCRdb stores just in-frame clones and leaves some out. The data show about 51,000 clones, 80% to 85% seen once. The starting material was CD4+ or CD8+ T cells sorted from blood, obtained in a trial of the OX40 agonist ivuxolimab. V gene TRBV5-1 combines with J gene TRBJ1-3; D unresolved. The TCR comes from an adult with an advanced solid tumor such as melanoma, head and neck, liver or kidney cancer. The CDR3 region is CASSSGPDGRDTIYF. The CDR3 DNA reads TGCGCCAGCAGTTCCGGCCCGGACGGCCGGGACACCATATATTTT.